This T cell receptor (beta chain) was sequenced for a study of T-cell reconstitution after alpha-beta-depleted transplantation in children. Study results and caveats: T-cell counts and diversity at one year following transplant were attributed mainly to newly produced T cells. Reportedly, alpha-beta T cells present about two months post-transplant originated from several hundred expanded clones of graft origin. Several patients had high TCRbeta diversity at day 60; it came from surviving recipient T cells and thymic progenitors.

The library targeted TCRbeta and was prepared with unique molecular identifiers. TCRdb analysed the PCR reads with MiXCR anew, one entry per CDR3 protein. In the table there are 450,000 to 550,000 distinct CDR3 sequences, 10% to 12% of which are singletons. As for this clonotype: Its target is not known.

The CDR3 spans 18 residues. Germline V gene lookup returns CDR1 LGHNA and CDR2 YSLEER. J was trimmed by 2 bases and V by 0 bases; bases with no gene match: 13. This receptor was obtained from a female patient aged 2 to 10 who had a stem cell transplant for aplastic anemia, so the T cells may come from the graft donor. The material was PBMCs, mostly from graft donor cells, obtained 180 days after TCRalphabeta/CD19-depleted stem cell transplant. The chain recombines TRBV4-3 with TRBJ2-7; TRBD2 matches at 7 bases. CDR3 protein: CASSQEGASGITTYEQYF. Here the CDR3 DNA reads TGCGCCAGCAGCCAAGAAGGTGCAAGCGGGATTACTACCTACGAGCAGTACTTC.